One sample yielded the 29 T cell receptor beta chains listed below, sequenced in a study of blood T cell repertoires in COVID-19. Using immunoSEQ multiplex PCR, the repertoire was profiled, and TCRdb retains in-frame clones only, with some absent. The sample carries around 250,000 clones, roughly 88% recorded once. The sequencing sample was made of PBMCs or T cells enriched from blood (not recorded which). The receptor set was obtained from a woman aged 45-59 years who had recovered from COVID-19.

The chain links TRBV19 to TRBJ1-5; D is unclear. The CDR3 covers 15 residues. The V end was cut by 6 bases, the J end by 0 bases, with 12 bases between. Germline V gene lookup returns CDR1 LNHDA and CDR2 SQIVND (reference sequence). The CDR3 loop reads CASSDSVNSNQPQHF. CDR3 DNA sequence: TGTGCCAGTAGCGACTCGGTGAATAGCAATCAGCCCCAGCATTTT.

Only one count was recorded for this clone. The CDR3 region is CASSPTSPYEQYF. CDR3 in DNA: TGTGCCAGCAGCCCGACTAGCCCCTACGAGCAGTACTTC. This chain joins TRBV5-6 and TRBJ2-7; 7 bases agree with TRBD2. Germline V CDR1 and CDR2: SGHDT, YYEEEE. The CDR3 has 13 residues. The V gene end was trimmed by 4 bases and the J gene end by 2 bases; junction bases not matched to a gene: 3.

This rearrangement joins TRBV19 to TRBJ1-2; D gene unclear. With 7 bases removed from V and 4 bases from J, the gap between germline ends came to 16 bases. This CDR3 has 14 amino acids. Looked up from germline, CDR1 is LNHDA and CDR2 is SQIVND (reference sequence). CDR3 coding DNA: TGTGCCAGTATGGGTCCCCGCGGCGGCTATGGCTACACCTTC. The encoded protein is CASMGPRGGYGYTF.

The chain combines TRBV4-2 with TRBJ2-3, with 9 bases matching TRBD2. The germline gives CDR1 LGHNA, CDR2 YNFKEQ. CDR3 size: 16 residues. The V and J ends lost 1 base and 6 bases, in that order; junction bases with no gene match: 8. The CDR3 is CASSQALAGDGDTQYF. The CDR3 region has the DNA TGTGCCAGCAGCCAAGCTTTAGCGGGAGATGGTGATACGCAGTATTTT.

J is TRBJ2-2 and V is TRBV20-1; 12 bases are shared with TRBD2. The CDR3 sequence is 15 residues long. The germline V gene has CDR1 DFQATT and CDR2 SNEGSKA (reference sequence). Losses at the gene ends were 3 bases for V and 5 bases for J; bases not matched to a gene: 4. The CDR3, as DNA: TGCAGTGCTAGTCCTAGCGGGGGGGCGACCGGGGAGCTGTTTTTT. Protein sequence: CSASPSGGATGELFF.

The chain is built from TRBV28 and TRBJ2-7; TRBD1 agrees at 9 bases. The CDR3 consists of 16 residues. V was pared by 4 bases and J by 5 bases, with 12 bases of the junction left unmatched. Germline CDR1 and CDR2: MDHEN and SYDVKM. The CDR3 nucleotides are TGTGCCAGCAGTTCGACCTGGGACAGGGAAGTCCACGAGCAGTACTTC. Residues: CASSSTWDREVHEQYF.

This sequence joins TRBV3-1 (or the pseudogene TRBV3-2) and TRBJ2-5; maybe TRBD2 (6 bases). V was trimmed by 6 bases and J by 2 bases, leaving 16 bases between them. Germline V gene data show CDR1 as LGHDT and CDR2 as YNNKEL (reference sequence). The CDR3 is made up of 15 amino acids. The CDR3 protein is CASSHSSGGQETQYF. DNA of the CDR3: TGTGCCAGCAGTCACAGTAGCGGTGGTCAAGAGACCCAGTACTTC.

The chain recombines TRBV7-6 with TRBJ1-2; TRBD1 matches at 7 bases. The CDR3 totals 15 residues. The V segment lost 2 bases and the J segment 5 bases; nucleotides outside the gene matches: 8. CDR1 and CDR2 from the germline V gene are SGHVS and FNYEAQ. The CDR3 coding sequence is TGTGCCAGCAGCTTACTCTCCAGGGGGGAATATGGCTACACCTTC. This gives the protein CASSLLSRGEYGYTF.

The chain joins TRBV4-3 to TRBJ2-3, with 7 bases that match TRBD2. The germline CDR1 and CDR2 sequences are LGHNA and YSLEER. CDR3 size: 17 residues. The J segment lost 0 bases and the V segment lost 0 bases, leaving 6 bases of the junction unmatched. The CDR3, as DNA: TGCGCCAGCAGCCAAGATGTACTAGCGACTAGCACAGATACGCAGTATTTT. It is translated as CASSQDVLATSTDTQYF.

The chain joins TRBV18 to TRBJ2-3; 8 bases are shared with TRBD2. The germline gives CDR1 KGHSH, CDR2 LQKENI. With 3 bases clipped from V and 1 base from J, the junction kept 6 bases outside the gene matches. The CDR3 contains 16 residues. The CDR3 spells CASSPSILAGTDTQYF. Here the CDR3 DNA reads TGTGCCAGCTCACCCTCCATACTAGCGGGCACAGATACGCAGTATTTT.

The chain is built from TRBV5-1 and TRBJ1-5, with 7 nucleotides matching TRBD1. V lost 4 bases to trimming and J lost 4 bases; unmatched junction nucleotides: 8. The CDR3 covers 15 residues. Germline assignment: CDR1 SGHRS and CDR2 YFSETQ. This chain's CDR3 is CASSHSGQLNQPQHF. The DNA of the CDR3 is TGCGCCAGCAGCCACTCGGGACAGCTAAATCAGCCCCAGCATTTT.

This clone came up a few times. This chain uses TRBV4-1 with TRBJ2-7; 10 nucleotides agree with TRBD1. Germline V gene data show CDR1 as MGHRA and CDR2 as YSYEKL. The CDR3 is made up of 16 amino acids. The ends lost 4 bases at V and 2 bases at J; junction bases unmatched: 8. The CDR3 coding sequence is TGCGCCAGCAGCCCACGCGTAGGACAGGGGGCCTACGAGCAGTACTTC. Translating gives CASSPRVGQGAYEQYF.

J is TRBJ2-2 and V is TRBV19; D is unclear. This CDR3 spans 14 amino acids. V was cut by 3 bases and J by 0 bases, with 5 bases left in between. Per germline, CDR1 LNHDA and CDR2 SQIVND (reference sequence). The CDR3: CASSIQSNTGELFF. CDR3 DNA: TGTGCCAGTAGTATTCAATCGAACACCGGGGAGCTGTTTTTT.

The V call is TRBV14, the J call TRBJ2-7, with 13 positions matching TRBD2. CDR3 size: 14 residues. The junction had 0 bases not matched to a gene; V was cut back by 4 bases and J by 3 bases. CDR1 and CDR2 from the germline V gene are SGHDN and FVKESK. The CDR3 reads CASSRTSGSYEQYF. The CDR3 DNA follows: TGTGCCAGCAGCCGGACTAGCGGGAGCTACGAGCAGTACTTC.

The V call is TRBV27, the J call TRBJ2-4; 7 bases match TRBD2. J gave up 8 bases and V 6 bases, and 7 bases lay outside the gene matches. The germline V gene has CDR1 MNHEY and CDR2 SMNVEV (reference sequence). This CDR3 region has 13 residues. The CDR3 sequence is CASRPGGGYIQYF. CDR3 in DNA: TGTGCCAGCAGGCCGGGAGGTGGGTACATTCAGTACTTC.

The genes are TRBV3-1 (or the pseudogene TRBV3-2) and TRBJ2-3; TRBD1 is a possible D gene (5 bases). The germline gives CDR1 LGHDT, CDR2 YNNKEL (reference sequence). The CDR3 has 15 amino acids. The V end was cut by 0 bases, the J end by 1 base, with 8 bases between. The CDR3 region has the DNA TGTGCCAGCAGCCAAGAGGGCAGGGGCACAGATACGCAGTATTTT. Amino acid sequence: CASSQEGRGTDTQYF.

This clone was seen a single time. V and J are TRBV10-3 and TRBJ1-6, with 7 nucleotides matching TRBD1. Unmatched junction bases numbered 4, after V lost 5 bases and J lost 6 bases. The CDR3 has 14 amino acids. The germline CDR1 and CDR2 sequences are ENHRY and SYGVKD. This chain's CDR3 is CAISQGQVNSPLHF. The DNA of the CDR3 is TGTGCCATCAGTCAAGGACAGGTTAATTCACCCCTCCACTTT.

A single count supports this clone. The chain recombines TRBV29-1 with TRBJ2-1; 16 bases map to TRBD2. CDR1 SQVTM and CDR2 ANQGSEA come from the germline V gene. The CDR3 spans 14 residues. V was pared by 7 bases and J by 13 bases, with 10 bases of the junction left unmatched. CDR3 DNA sequence: TGCAGCGCCCCGGGACTAGCGGGGGGGCTACCCCAGTTCTTC. Translating it yields CSAPGLAGGLPQFF.

A note on this clone: Within the sample, other DNA sequences also encode this same CDR3. The chain is built from TRBV18 and TRBJ1-6; the match to TRBD1 covers 9 bases. After removal of 1 base from V and 9 bases from J, the junction contained 4 bases not matched to a gene. The CDR3 is made up of 15 amino acids. Looked up from germline, CDR1 is KGHSH and CDR2 is LQKENI. This CDR3 is CASSPRQGGSSPLHF. The CDR3 bases are TGTGCCAGCTCACCACGACAGGGGGGAAGTTCACCCCTCCACTTT.

This chain links TRBV18 with TRBJ2-3; D is unclear. Trimming removed 5 bases at V and 3 bases at J, with 9 bases between. The CDR3 is made up of 13 amino acids. The germline CDR1 and CDR2 sequences are KGHSH and LQKENI. The CDR3 nucleotides read TGTGCCAGCTCAATGACCGGGACAGATACGCAGTATTTT. Amino acid sequence: CASSMTGTDTQYF.

This clone has a count of ten or more. This rearrangement joins TRBV7-9 to TRBJ1-6; 10 bases align to TRBD1. V lost 5 bases, J lost 6 bases, and 1 base stayed unmatched. Germline V gene data show CDR1 as SEHNR and CDR2 as FQNEAQ (reference sequence). The CDR3 sequence is 14 residues long. This CDR3 reads CASSRDRGNSPLHF. CDR3 bases: TGTGCCAGCAGCCGGGACAGGGGTAATTCACCCCTCCACTTT.

The chain combines TRBV4-1 with TRBJ1-1, with D hard to call. V dropped 3 bases and J dropped 5 bases, with 16 bases sitting between them. The CDR3 contains 15 residues. CDR1 and CDR2 (germline): MGHRA, YSYEKL. The CDR3 loop is CASSQAHMGGTEAFF. The CDR3 nucleotides read TGCGCCAGCAGCCAGGCTCACATGGGAGGTACTGAAGCTTTCTTT.

This sequence joins TRBV7-3 and TRBJ1-2; 9 bases are shared with TRBD1. The trim removed 5 bases at V and 2 bases at J, leaving 15 bases unmatched. Germline assignment: CDR1 SGHTA and CDR2 FQGTGA. CDR3 length: 18 amino acids. The CDR3 sequence: CASSRTGGASLVNYGYTF. CDR3 nucleotides: TGTGCCAGCAGCCGAACAGGGGGCGCAAGCTTAGTAAACTATGGCTACACCTTC.

The chain uses TRBV19 and TRBJ2-5; D is ambiguous. Trimming left V 3 bases short and J 5 bases short, with 4 bases between. This CDR3 comprises 11 residues. From germline, CDR1 is LNHDA and CDR2 SQIVND (reference sequence). The DNA of the CDR3 is TGTGCCAGTAGTATCTATGAGACCCAGTACTTC. Residues: CASSIYETQYF.

J is TRBJ2-5 and V is TRBV15; a possible D gene is TRBD1 (7 bases). CDR3 size: 16 residues. V was cut by 5 bases and J by 5 bases, with 21 bases left in between. Per germline, CDR1 LNHNV and CDR2 YYDKDF (reference sequence). CDR3 DNA: TGTGCCACCAGCGTAGCAGGGGGACTGAGACAGGAGACCCAGTACTTC. Protein: CATSVAGGLRQETQYF.

The rearrangement links TRBV4-3 to TRBJ1-2; TRBD1 aligns across 7 bases. Unmatched junction bases numbered 4, after V lost 0 bases and J lost 3 bases. This CDR3 is 15 amino acids long. Germline lookup yields CDR1 LGHNA and CDR2 YSLEER. CDR3 in amino acids: CASSQDTTGDYGYTF. The CDR3 nucleotides are TGCGCCAGCAGCCAAGATACAACAGGGGACTATGGCTACACCTTC.

The table lists this clone with a few counts. The chain combines TRBV27 with TRBJ1-6; TRBD1 aligns across 9 bases. The germline CDR1 and CDR2 sequences are MNHEY and SMNVEV (reference sequence). The V gene end was trimmed by 6 bases and the J gene end by 9 bases; junction bases not matched to a gene: 9. This CDR3 is built from 15 residues. CDR3 region: CASRLTGGLFSPLHF. The CDR3 nucleotides are TGTGCCAGCAGGCTTACAGGGGGCCTTTTTTCACCCCTCCACTTT.

The V call is TRBV6-6, the J call TRBJ2-7; no firm D call. The CDR3 has 11 amino acids. V gave up 7 bases and J gave up 5 bases, with 9 bases separating them. Germline CDR1 is MNHNY and CDR2 is SVGAGI (reference sequence). CDR3 loop: CASTGLNEQYF. The CDR3 nucleotides read TGTGCCAGCACAGGTCTTAACGAGCAGTACTTC.

The V and J genes are TRBV6-5 and TRBJ2-1; possibly TRBD2 for D (6 bases). Germline lookup yields CDR1 MNHEY and CDR2 SVGAGI. This CDR3 spans 13 amino acids. Trimming took 7 bases from V and 7 from J, leaving 14 bases between them. The CDR3 DNA reads TGTGCCAGCACCAGGAGGAGGGAGAATGAGCAGTTCTTC. It translates to CASTRRRENEQFF.